This T cell receptor (beta chain) was sequenced for a study of blood T cell repertoires in COVID-19 (dated by TCRdb to between 2020 and 2021). Notes on the research overall: Samples from collaborators originated in the United States, Italy and Spain and spanned both the acute and convalescent phases of COVID-19. The material from the prospective study consisted of cDNA or gDNA derived from T cells, B-cell-depleted T cells, or PBMCs. The dataset comprised deeply sampled blood TCRbeta repertoires from subjects exposed to, actively infected with, or recovered from COVID-19. A freely available public database, intended as a resource for researchers studying the immune response to SARS-CoV-2, is where the repertoires were released. The samples were drawn from two sources: the first 160 participants of the ongoing ImmuneRACE study, and over 950 subjects contributed by 6 global collaborators. A de-identified subject ID, COVID-19 status, age in years and sex were almost always included in the sample metadata. HLA class I and class II types, where available, came from metadata supplied by the sample provider rather than from assay-based typing.

With respect to this clone: Its antigen is unknown. No base quality values were provided; no much bigger clone lies one nucleotide off.

TCRbeta CDR3 regions were amplified from genomic DNA using the immunoSEQ Assay, a bias-controlled multiplex PCR. The authors processed their data as follows. The number of nucleated cells in each sample was estimated from the amplification of reference gene primers within the assay. Sequence reads were collapsed and filtered to measure the absolute abundance of every unique TCRbeta CDR3 rearrangement. Productive Simpson clonality was computed per sample as the square root of Simpson's diversity index over productive rearrangements. Imported from immuneACCESS, the table was reduced by TCRdb to in-frame sequences with V and J called. These copies leave out some clones; in studies compared against another copy, an unresolved V gene accounts for under half, and the cause of the remainder is not known. That table supplies the V and J calls and clone size; D and trimming were determined from the DNA. Present in this sample are around 250,000 clones, more than 75% of which were seen just once. Under 8% of the sample is in the top ten clones.

Trimming accounts for 4 bases at V and 5 bases at J, while the number of junction bases matched to no gene is 13. The CDR3 measures 16 amino acids from cysteine to phenylalanine. The retained sequence is limited to the CDR3, 48 bases, with the frame set at the first base. For CDR1 and CDR2, the germline V gene (reference sequence) lists LNHDA and SQIVND. In the prospective study, participants were roughly 18 to 90 years old, resided in 24 geographic areas of the United States, and were enrolled through a virtual design. To assign participants to cohorts, the prospective study relied on clinical history that participants themselves reported in a screening survey and a study questionnaire. A participant counted as exposed if, within 2 weeks of entering the study, that participant had been in contact with someone who had a PCR-confirmed or clinician-diagnosed COVID-19 case. In the prospective study, mobile phlebotomists collected whole blood, serum and a nasopharyngeal or oropharyngeal swab from each participant. Additional blood draws and questionnaires over an approximately two-month period could optionally be provided by prospective study participants. Blood samples from the prospective study were shipped frozen or at room temperature prior to DNA extraction.

General study outcomes and caveats: The amount of clinical and demographic metadata varied by source and participant and was provided uncurated.

The rearrangement joined TRBV19 to TRBJ1-1, with 7 junctional bases fitting TRBD1. The TCR sequence derives from a woman in her forties or fifties who had been exposed to COVID-19. The sequenced sample consisted of PBMCs or T cells enriched from blood (not recorded which). The CDR3 region: CASSNLNRGVGTEAFF. The sequenced DNA: TGTGCCAGTAGTAACCTGAACAGGGGTGTAGGAACTGAAGCTTTCTTT.